These 7 T cell receptor beta chains share one sample of origin, sequenced in a study of blood T cells in healthy people across ages. Through a sample-barcoded 5' primer and a J-beta primer mix, a second PCR was run for 7 to 11 cycles. TCRdb re-called the 5' RACE reads with MiXCR, one entry per CDR3 protein. The sample has about 640,000 distinct CDR3 sequences; roughly three fifths are singletons. The specimen sequenced was blood. These receptors came from a man aged 55-75 years in good health.

This chain connects TRBV6-1 to TRBJ2-1; 12 nucleotides agree with TRBD2. The CDR3 sequence is 18 residues long. The germline gives CDR1 MNHNS, CDR2 SASEGT. V shed 5 bases, J shed 2 bases, and the junction held 10 bases outside the gene matches. The CDR3 DNA follows: TGTGCCAGCAGTCGTGAGACTAGCGGGGGCTCTCCCTACAATGAGCAGTTCTTC. This translates into CASSRETSGGSPYNEQFF.

A note on this clonotype: One end of the junction fails to match germline, which may point to a read error. The CDR3 region is CASSDSGTGGEETQYF. DNA for the CDR3: TGTGCCAGCAGTGACTCCGGGACAGGGGGCGAAGAGACCCAGTACTTC. The chain links TRBV6-6 to TRBJ2-5, with 12 nucleotides matching TRBD1. The length of the CDR3 is 16 residues. Germline V CDR1 and CDR2: MNHNY, SVGAGI (reference sequence).

This chain connects TRBV6-1 to TRBJ1-5; D gene uncertain. Germline lookup yields CDR1 MNHNS and CDR2 SASEGT. The ends were cut back, 7 bases at V and 7 bases at J, with 20 bases in the middle. The CDR3 extends over 15 amino acids. The CDR3 nucleotides read TGTGCCAGCACCCTGGGAACCACTAAACGGCAGCCCCAGCATTTT. Its protein is CASTLGTTKRQPQHF.

The chain recombines TRBV6-6 with TRBJ1-1; possibly TRBD1 for D (5 bases). The CDR3 is 14 residues long. Germline loops: CDR1 MNHNY, CDR2 SVGAGI (reference sequence). Trimming removed 2 bases from V and 7 bases from J, with 14 bases in between. The CDR3 DNA follows: TGTGCCAGCAGTTACGGCAGGGCCGGAGTTGAAGCTTTCTTT. This sequence encodes CASSYGRAGVEAFF.

This clonotype was counted a few times. The rearrangement joins TRBV7-9 to TRBJ2-7; no clear D gene. The assigned J gene may be wrong: the sequence end matches TRBJ2-5 better. There are 16 residues in the CDR3. CDR1 is SEHNR, CDR2 FQNEAQ, per germline (reference sequence). CDR3 amino acids: CASSLVGAPVMETQYF. Here the CDR3 DNA reads TGTGCCAGCAGCTTAGTAGGTGCTCCGGTGATGGAGACCCAGTACTTC.

The gene calls are TRBV4-2 and TRBJ2-2, with 7 bases aligning to TRBD1. The germline V gene encodes CDR1 LGHNA and CDR2 YNFKEQ. The CDR3 spans 17 residues. The trim removed 1 base at V and 2 bases at J, leaving 7 bases unmatched. The CDR3 here is CASSQVIGTENTGELFF. The CDR3 DNA reads as TGTGCCAGCAGCCAAGTGATTGGGACAGAAAACACCGGGGAGCTGTTTTTT.

The J gene is TRBJ1-3, the V gene TRBV10-3; D is perhaps TRBD1 (6 bases). The length of the CDR3 is 15 residues. V was shortened by 4 bases and J by 0 bases, with 10 bases between the two germline ends. Germline lookup yields CDR1 ENHRY and CDR2 SYGVKD. CDR3 in amino acids: CAISGQANSGNTIYF. In DNA form, the CDR3 reads TGTGCCATCAGTGGACAGGCGAACTCTGGAAACACCATATATTTT.